The next 2 T cell receptor beta chains were all read from a single sample in a study of blood T cells in healthy people across ages. Next came a second PCR, run for roughly 7 to 12 cycles, which used a sample-barcoded 5' primer along with a J-beta primer mix. TCRdb independently ran MiXCR on the 5' RACE reads; one entry per CDR3 protein. This table has about 1.8 million distinct CDR3 sequences, 49% appearing once. Sequences were obtained from blood. These receptors were obtained from a woman in her thirties or forties in good health.

This clonotype was seen a handful of times. This rearrangement joins TRBV28 to TRBJ2-7, with a tentative D call TRBD1 (6 bases). This CDR3 has 11 amino acids. Germline V gene data show CDR1 as MDHEN and CDR2 as SYDVKM. V was trimmed by 2 bases and J by 10 bases, leaving 9 bases between them. The CDR3 DNA reads as TGTGCCAGCAGTTTACAGGGGCGACAGTACTTC. Residues: CASSLQGRQYF.

This clonotype was observed a single time. The CDR3 spells CASSPEGGIQPQHF. CDR3 nucleotides: TGCGCCAGCAGCCCGGAGGGGGGGATTCAGCCCCAGCATTTT. The genes are TRBV5-1 and TRBJ1-5, with a tentative D call TRBD1 (6 bases). Looked up from germline, CDR1 is SGHRS and CDR2 is YFSETQ. V was cut by 4 bases and J by 6 bases, with 14 bases left in between. This CDR3 contains 14 residues.